This T cell receptor (beta chain) was sequenced for a study of PD-1 blockade in classical Hodgkin lymphoma (dated by TCRdb to the early 2020s). Notes on the research overall: Nivolumab dosing was 3 mg/kg intravenously every 2 weeks, continuing until either disease progression or unacceptable toxicity. The study used TCR beta sequencing and CyTOF to define a peripheral blood immune signature of response to PD-1 blockade in classical Hodgkin lymphoma.

Genomic DNA was isolated using the Qiagen DNeasy kit from unsorted PBMCs as well as from negatively selected CD4+ and CD8+ fractions. TCR beta CDR3 regions were subjected to amplification by immunoSEQ multiplex PCR with primers that anneal to V and J segments. A synthetic immune receptor repertoire was used to minimize amplification bias, and any remaining bias was removed computationally after sequencing. On the study's bioinformatics: Custom Python scripts were used to quantify repertoire diversity as the Shannon entropy index. Unsorted, CD4+ and CD8+ repertoires were analyzed separately, except in combined analyses where CD4+ and CD8+ sequences were merged in silico. A clone was considered expanded if an increase in frequency of at least 2-fold after treatment relative to C1D1 was found, and a pseudocount of 0.5 was applied to clones undetected at baseline. Singleton clones were defined as clones with 0 or 1 copy at C1D1, and non-singleton clones were defined as clones with 2 or more copies. Clones expanded in unsorted samples were annotated as CD4+, CD8+ or unknown by matching protein sequences in sorted samples from the same patient. Wilcoxon tests were applied to paired samples to test diversity changes from C1D1 to C4D1. TCRdb took over this immuneACCESS table, retaining in-frame rearrangements with V and J assigned. Such tables are incomplete; in checked studies, under half of the missing clones stem from an unresolved V gene, and the remainder is unexplained. V, J and clone size reflect that table, while D and trimming were determined from the DNA. The sample contains approximately 84,000 clones, 83% of them found a single time. About 17% of the sample is in the top ten clones.

This specimen's time point label, interpreted: cycle 4 day 1 (C4D1), after more than five weeks of nivolumab. Every trial patient had relapsed following autologous stem cell transplantation, and prior brentuximab vedotin exposure was what differed among cohorts A, B and C. The trial cohort included 50 or so patients with relapsed/refractory classical Hodgkin lymphoma, and each patient had a best overall response of complete response, partial response or progressive disease. In the multi-cohort phase II CheckMate 205 trial, trial patients received single-agent nivolumab. An independent review committee assessed best overall response by applying the 2007 International Working Group response criteria. Trial PBMCs were collected just before the start of nivolumab (C1D1) and during therapy at cycle 2 day 1 and cycle 4 day 1. Peripheral blood was collected in 8 mL Vacutainer Cell Preparation Tubes, from which PBMCs were isolated by centrifugation and then cryopreserved.

The paper as a whole reports these results and caveats: Trial patients achieving complete response had baseline diversity similar to newly diagnosed patients, whereas partial responders and progressors had significantly lower diversity. By C4D1, a significant rise was seen in CD4+ TCR diversity but not in CD8+ TCR diversity (p=0.0027 vs p=0.16), and the rise was most apparent among complete responders (p=0.02). The study was restricted to a single clinical trial cohort, and the causes of repertoire differences, possibly disease activity or prior therapy, were left undefined. Newly diagnosed patients were reported to have lower baseline TCR diversity than healthy donors, and relapsed/refractory patients were reported to have lower baseline TCR diversity still. Diversity was lower in patients who began nivolumab less than 1 year after ASCT, so these patients were left out of later analyses to avoid confounding by immune reconstitution.

Concerning this clone: Its antigen specificity is not known. Base qualities are missing; no much larger clone stands one base away.

Counted from cysteine to phenylalanine, this CDR3 has 14 amino acids. Of the read, only the CDR3 DNA is kept; its 42 bases are in frame from base 1. The CDR1 and CDR2 encoded by the germline V gene are KGHSY and FQNENV. Cut back by 3 bases and 0 bases, the V and J ends lie 6 bases apart. The chain is encoded by TRBV16 joined to TRBJ1-5; no D gene is confidently identified. The sample in question was peripheral blood mononuclear cells (PBMCs), obtained before the fourth cycle of nivolumab. The sequence derives from a human donor with classical Hodgkin lymphoma. The CDR3 loop reads CASSHLHSNQPQHF. The DNA sequence is TGTGCCAGCAGCCACTTGCATAGCAATCAGCCCCAGCATTTT.